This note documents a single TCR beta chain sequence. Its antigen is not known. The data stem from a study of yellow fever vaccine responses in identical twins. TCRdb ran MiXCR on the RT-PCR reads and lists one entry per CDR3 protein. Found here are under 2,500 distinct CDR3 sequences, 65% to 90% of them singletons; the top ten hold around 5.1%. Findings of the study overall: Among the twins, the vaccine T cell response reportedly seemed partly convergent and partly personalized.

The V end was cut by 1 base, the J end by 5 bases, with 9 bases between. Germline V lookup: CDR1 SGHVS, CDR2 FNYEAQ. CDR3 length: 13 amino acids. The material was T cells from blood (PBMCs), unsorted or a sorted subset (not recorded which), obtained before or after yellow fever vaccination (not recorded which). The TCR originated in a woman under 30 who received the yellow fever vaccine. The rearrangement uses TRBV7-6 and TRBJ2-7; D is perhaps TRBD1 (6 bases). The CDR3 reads CASSLVAGDEQYF. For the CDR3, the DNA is TGTGCCAGCAGCTTAGTCGCAGGGGACGAGCAGTACTTC.